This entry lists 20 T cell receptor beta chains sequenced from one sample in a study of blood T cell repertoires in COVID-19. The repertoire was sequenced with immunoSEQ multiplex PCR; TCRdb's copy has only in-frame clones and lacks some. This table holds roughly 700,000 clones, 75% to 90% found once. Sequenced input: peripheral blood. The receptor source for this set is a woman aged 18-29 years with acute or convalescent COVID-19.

DNA of the CDR3: TGTGCCAGCAGCCATCCAGGGGCCTATGGCTACACCTTC. It is translated as CASSHPGAYGYTF. The chain employs TRBV5-4 and TRBJ1-2; D may be TRBD1 (6 bases). CDR1 and CDR2 (germline): SGHNT, YYREEE (reference sequence). With 4 bases removed from V and 4 bases from J, the gap between germline ends came to 11 bases. This CDR3 contains 13 residues.

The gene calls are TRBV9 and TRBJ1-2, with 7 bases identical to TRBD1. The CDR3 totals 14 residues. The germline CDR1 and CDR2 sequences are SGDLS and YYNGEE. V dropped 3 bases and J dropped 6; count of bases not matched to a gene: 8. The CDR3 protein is CASSGIKGADGYTF. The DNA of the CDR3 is TGTGCCAGCAGCGGTATTAAGGGGGCGGATGGCTACACCTTC. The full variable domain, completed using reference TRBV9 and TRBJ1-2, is DSGVTQTPKHLITATGQRVTLRCSPRSGDLSVYWYQQSLDQGLQFLIQYYNGEERAKGNILERFSAQQFPDLHSELNLSSLELGDSALYFCASSGIKGADGYTFGSGTRLTVV.

CDR3 in amino acids: CASSPRGGVDNEQFF. CDR3 DNA: TGTGCCAGCAGCCCCCGAGGCGGGGTGGACAATGAGCAGTTCTTC. This sequence joins TRBV7-2 and TRBJ2-1; TRBD2 is a possible D gene (6 bases). The V end lost 5 bases, the J end lost 5 bases, and 16 bases lay between the germline ends. The CDR3 consists of 15 residues. CDR1 and CDR2 from the germline V gene are SGHTA and FQGNSA.

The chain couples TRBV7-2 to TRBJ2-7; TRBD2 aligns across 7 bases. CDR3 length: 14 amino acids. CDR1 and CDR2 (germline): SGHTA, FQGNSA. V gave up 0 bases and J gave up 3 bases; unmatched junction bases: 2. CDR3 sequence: CASSLARGGYEQYF. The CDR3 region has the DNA TGTGCCAGCAGCTTAGCGCGCGGGGGCTACGAGCAGTACTTC. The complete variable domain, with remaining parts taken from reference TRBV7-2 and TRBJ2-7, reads GAGVSQSPSNKVTEKGKDVELRCDPISGHTALYWYRQSLGQGLEFLIYFQGNSAPDKSGLPSDRFSAERTGGSVSTLTIQRTQQEDSAVYLCASSLARGGYEQYFGPGTRLTVT.

The CDR3 coding sequence is TGTGCCAGCAGCTTGCTGACAGGGTCTGAAAAACTGTTTTTT. Encoded protein: CASSLLTGSEKLFF. The chain carries TRBV5-4 and TRBJ1-4; 7 nucleotides agree with TRBD1. The CDR3 extends over 14 amino acids. Trimming removed 1 base from V and 7 bases from J; junction bases left unmatched: 4. Germline lookup yields CDR1 SGHNT and CDR2 YYREEE (reference sequence).

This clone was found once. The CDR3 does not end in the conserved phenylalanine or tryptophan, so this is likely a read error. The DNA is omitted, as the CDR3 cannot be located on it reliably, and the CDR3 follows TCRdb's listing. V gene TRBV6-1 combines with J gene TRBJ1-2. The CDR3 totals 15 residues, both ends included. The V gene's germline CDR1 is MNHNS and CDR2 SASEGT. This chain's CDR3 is CASSEDKGGYSEKTL.

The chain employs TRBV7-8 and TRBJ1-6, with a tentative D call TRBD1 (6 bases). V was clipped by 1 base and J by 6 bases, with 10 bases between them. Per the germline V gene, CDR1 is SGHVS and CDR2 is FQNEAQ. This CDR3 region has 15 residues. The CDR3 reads CASSLDQGGNSPLHF. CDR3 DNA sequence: TGTGCCAGCAGCTTAGATCAAGGGGGTAATTCACCCCTCCACTTT.

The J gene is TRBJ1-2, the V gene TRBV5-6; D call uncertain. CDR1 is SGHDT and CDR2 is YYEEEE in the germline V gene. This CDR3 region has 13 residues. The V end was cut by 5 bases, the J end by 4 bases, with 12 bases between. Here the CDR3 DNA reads TGTGCCAGCAGTCAGGATGATAGCTATGGCTACACCTTC. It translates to CASSQDDSYGYTF.

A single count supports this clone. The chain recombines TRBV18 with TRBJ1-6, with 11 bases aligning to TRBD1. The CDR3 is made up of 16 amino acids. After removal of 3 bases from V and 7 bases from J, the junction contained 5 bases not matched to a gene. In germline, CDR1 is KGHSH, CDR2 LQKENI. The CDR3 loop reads CASSPTGTGGNSPLHF. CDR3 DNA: TGTGCCAGCTCACCGACCGGGACAGGGGGAAATTCACCCCTCCACTTT.

The CDR3 spells CASSQLFGGYNEQFF. CDR3 bases: TGTGCCAGCAGCCAACTTTTCGGCGGTTACAATGAGCAGTTCTTC. This sequence joins TRBV5-4 and TRBJ2-1; the D is unclear. Looked up from germline, CDR1 is SGHNT and CDR2 is YYREEE (reference sequence). The CDR3 has 15 amino acids. V was pared by 4 bases and J by 4 bases, with 15 bases between. Full variable domain (missing parts from reference TRBV5-4 and TRBJ2-1): ETGVTQSPTHLIKTRGQQVTLRCSSQSGHNTVSWYQQALGQGPQFIFQYYREEENGRGNFPPRFSGLQFPNYSSELNVNALELDDSALYLCASSQLFGGYNEQFFGPGTRLTVL.

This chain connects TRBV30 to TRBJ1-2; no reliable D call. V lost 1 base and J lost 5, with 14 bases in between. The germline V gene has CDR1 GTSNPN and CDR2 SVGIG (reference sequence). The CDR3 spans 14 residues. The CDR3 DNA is TGTGCCTGGAGTGGTACAGTTGGTTTATATGGCTACACCTTC. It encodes CAWSGTVGLYGYTF.

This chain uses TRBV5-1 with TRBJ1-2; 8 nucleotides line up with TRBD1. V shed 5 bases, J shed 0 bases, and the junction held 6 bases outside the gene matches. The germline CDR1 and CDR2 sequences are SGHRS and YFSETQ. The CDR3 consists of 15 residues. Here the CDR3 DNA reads TGCGCCAGCAGGGGCGGACAGGGAACTAACTATGGCTACACCTTC. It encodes CASRGGQGTNYGYTF.

In nucleotides, the CDR3 is TGTGCCAGCAGCTTACCCACGGGAGGGACGCGCTATGGCTACACCTTC. This translates into CASSLPTGGTRYGYTF. The gene calls are TRBV7-9 and TRBJ1-2, with D tentatively TRBD1 (5 bases). The CDR3 runs to 16 residues. V lost 2 bases to trimming and J lost 4 bases, with 17 bases between them. Germline V gene sequence: CDR1 SEHNR, CDR2 FQNEAQ (reference sequence).

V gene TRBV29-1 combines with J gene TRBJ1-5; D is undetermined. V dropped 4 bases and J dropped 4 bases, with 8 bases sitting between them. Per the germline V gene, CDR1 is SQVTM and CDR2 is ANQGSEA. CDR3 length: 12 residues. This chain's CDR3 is CSVGYTNQPQHF. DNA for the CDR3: TGCAGCGTTGGATACACGAATCAGCCCCAGCATTTT.

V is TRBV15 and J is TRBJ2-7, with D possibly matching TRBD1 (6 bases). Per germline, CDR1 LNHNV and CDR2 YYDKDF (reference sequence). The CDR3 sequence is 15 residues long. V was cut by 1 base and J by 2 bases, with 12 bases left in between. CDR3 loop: CATSRANRVPYEQYF. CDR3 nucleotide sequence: TGTGCCACCAGCAGAGCAAACAGGGTACCCTACGAGCAGTACTTC.

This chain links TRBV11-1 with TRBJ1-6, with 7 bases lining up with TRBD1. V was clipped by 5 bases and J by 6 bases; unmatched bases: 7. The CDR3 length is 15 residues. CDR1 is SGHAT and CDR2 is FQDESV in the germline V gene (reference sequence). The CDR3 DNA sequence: TGTGCCAGCAGCCTACAGGGGAATCTTAATTCACCCCTCCACTTT. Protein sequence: CASSLQGNLNSPLHF.

CDR3 amino acids: CASSWTSGDNEQFF. CDR3 DNA: TGTGCCAGCAGTTGGACTAGCGGGGACAATGAGCAGTTCTTC. The J gene is TRBJ2-1, the V gene TRBV2, with 12 nucleotides matching TRBD2. Looked up from germline, CDR1 is SNHLY and CDR2 is FYNNEI. This CDR3 contains 14 residues. The V and J ends lost 5 bases and 5 bases, in that order; junction bases with no gene match: 1.

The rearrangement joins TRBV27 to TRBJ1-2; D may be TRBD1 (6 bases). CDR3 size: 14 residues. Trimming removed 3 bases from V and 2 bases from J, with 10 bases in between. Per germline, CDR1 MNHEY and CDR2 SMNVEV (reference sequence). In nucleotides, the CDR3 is TGTGCCAGCAGTTTCAGGGGATCCAACTATGGCTACACCTTC. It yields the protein CASSFRGSNYGYTF.

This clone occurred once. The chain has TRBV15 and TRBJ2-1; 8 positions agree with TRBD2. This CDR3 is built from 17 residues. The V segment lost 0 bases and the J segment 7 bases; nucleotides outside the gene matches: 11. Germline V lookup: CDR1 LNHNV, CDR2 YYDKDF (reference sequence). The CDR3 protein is CATSREGSAGAGNEQFF. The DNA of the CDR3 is TGTGCCACCAGCAGAGAAGGCTCAGCGGGGGCGGGGAATGAGCAGTTCTTC.

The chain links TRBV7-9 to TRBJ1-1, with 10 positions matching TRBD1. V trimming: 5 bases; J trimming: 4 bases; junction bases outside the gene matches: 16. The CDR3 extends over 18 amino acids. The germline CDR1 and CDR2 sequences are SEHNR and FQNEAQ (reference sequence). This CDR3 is CASSLNPGQGRESTEAFF. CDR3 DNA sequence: TGTGCCAGCAGCCTCAACCCGGGACAGGGGCGGGAGTCCACTGAAGCTTTCTTT. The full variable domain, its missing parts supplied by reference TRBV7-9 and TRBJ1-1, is DTGVSQNPRHKITKRGQNVTFRCDPISEHNRLYWYRQTLGQGPEFLTYFQNEAQLEKSRLLSDRFSAERPKGSFSTLEIQRTEQGDSAMYLCASSLNPGQGRESTEAFFGQGTRLTVV.